The present T cell receptor beta chain was sequenced within a study of Ad26.COV2.S vaccination and SARS-CoV-2 variants (dated by TCRdb to about 2021). About the full investigation: TCRbeta repertoire sequencing was used to assess the specificity and breadth of SARS-CoV-2-reactive T cell receptors after Ad26.COV2.S vaccination. A total of approximately 30 samples were included in the TCR-sequenced set, comprising roughly 20 Ad26.COV2.S vaccine recipients, 5 placebo recipients and 8 SARS-CoV-2 convalescent individuals. What the study reported, not specific to this receptor: Comparable non-spike TCR breadth was observed between vaccine and placebo recipients, consistent with only spike being contained in the vaccine. Compared with placebo recipients, Ad26.COV2.S recipients showed higher spike-specific TCR breadth (P = 0.0014). The authors noted that the TCR breadth and depth analyses may have underestimated total T cell responses. After vaccination, substantial breadth of spike-specific CD8+ and CD4+ T cell responses was reported.

Taken with the paper, the label for time point translates to: individuals recovered from natural SARS-CoV-2 infection. TCRbeta CDR3 regions were sequenced with the immunoSEQ Assay. After extraction, genomic DNA underwent amplification by bias-controlled multiplex PCR, followed by high-throughput sequencing. Regarding the original processing steps: Collapsing and filtering of sequences were performed to quantify the absolute abundance of each unique TCRbeta CDR3 region. T cell fraction was estimated by normalizing TCRbeta template counts to usable DNA, with usable DNA measured through amplification of reference genes found in all nucleated cells. Repertoire TCRs were annotated as SARS-CoV-2-specific by exact matching of V gene, CDR3 amino acid sequence and J gene to a known reactive TCR set. The reference SARS-CoV-2 TCR set was derived from MIRA and filtered for enrichment in COVID-19-positive ImmuneCODE repertoires, a step that removed public or cross-reactive TCRs. Using the MIRA antigens, annotated TCRs were further analysed by specific ORF or by position within an ORF. Breadth was defined as the number of annotated unique rearrangements divided by the total number of unique productive rearrangements, and depth was defined as the summed frequency of the annotated unique rearrangements. Two-sided Wilcoxon rank-sum tests were applied when comparing TCR breadth between groups. TCRdb provides this immuneACCESS table in a form limited to in-frame rearrangements. Some clones are lacking; in checked studies, under half of them reflect an unresolved V gene, and why the rest are absent is not known. V, J and clone size derive from that table, while D and trimming were established from the DNA sequence. The table for this sample lists over 100,000 clones; around 80% of them were counted only once. The leading ten clones occupy roughly 17% of the sample.

With respect to this clone: Its specific antigen is unknown. Base qualities are not recorded, but no much larger clone differs from it by a single base.

From the germline V gene (reference sequence), CDR1 is MNHNY and CDR2 is SVGAGI. V gives up 8 bases and J gives up 4 bases, and the segment between their germline ends measures 14 bases. The CDR3 contains 13 residues, cysteine and phenylalanine counted. Left in the record is the CDR3 DNA by itself, 39 bases read in frame from the first base. The sequence was obtained from a human donor who had recovered from COVID-19. The specimen comprised peripheral blood, sampled after recovery from COVID-19. This sequence uses TRBV6-6 and TRBJ1-1; perhaps TRBD1 is the D gene, with 6 bases matching. At the DNA level, the sequence is TGTGCCAGCCGGCCAACAGGGATCACTGAAGCTTTCTTT. Translation gives CASRPTGITEAFF.